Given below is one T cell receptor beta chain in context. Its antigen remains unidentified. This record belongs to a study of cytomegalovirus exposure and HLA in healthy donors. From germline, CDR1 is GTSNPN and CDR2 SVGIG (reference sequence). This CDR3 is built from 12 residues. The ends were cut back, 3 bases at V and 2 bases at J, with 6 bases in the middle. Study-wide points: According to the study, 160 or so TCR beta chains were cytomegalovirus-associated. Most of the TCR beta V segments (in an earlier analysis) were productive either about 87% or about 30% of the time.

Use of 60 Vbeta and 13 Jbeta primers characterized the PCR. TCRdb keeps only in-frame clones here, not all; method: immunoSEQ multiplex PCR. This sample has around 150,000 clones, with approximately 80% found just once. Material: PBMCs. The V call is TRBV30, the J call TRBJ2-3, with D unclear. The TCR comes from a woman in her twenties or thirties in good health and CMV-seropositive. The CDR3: CAWSTDTDTQYF. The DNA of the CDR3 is TGTGCCTGGAGCACTGACACAGATACGCAGTATTTT.